The 9 T cell receptor beta chains listed next were all sequenced from one sample in a study of blood T cell repertoires in COVID-19. TCRdb keeps only in-frame clones here, not all; method: immunoSEQ multiplex PCR. The sample lists roughly 180,000 clones; 83% were seen once. Sequencing was carried out using PBMCs or T cells enriched from blood (not recorded which). The receptor set was obtained from a woman aged 45 to 65 who had recovered from COVID-19.

The chain employs TRBV19 and TRBJ1-1, with a possible D match to TRBD1 (5 bases). The V end was cut by 4 bases, the J end by 5 bases, with 11 bases between. The CDR3 is 13 residues long. Germline V gene lookup returns CDR1 LNHDA and CDR2 SQIVND (reference sequence). The CDR3 reads CASSKQVITEAFF. The CDR3 DNA is TGTGCCAGTAGTAAACAGGTAATTACTGAAGCTTTCTTT.

The rearrangement uses TRBV30 and TRBJ2-5; 9 nucleotides agree with TRBD2. This CDR3 is built from 14 residues. The germline gives CDR1 GTSNPN, CDR2 SVGIG (reference sequence). V trimming: 0 bases; J trimming: 5 bases; junction bases outside the gene matches: 4. The CDR3 protein is CAWSVAGGWETQYF. In DNA, the CDR3 is TGTGCCTGGAGTGTAGCGGGAGGCTGGGAGACCCAGTACTTC.

This chain connects TRBV27 to TRBJ1-1; weak D call: TRBD1 (6 bases). V gave up 6 bases and J gave up 0 bases, with 20 bases separating them. The CDR3 runs 17 residues. CDR1 and CDR2 (germline): MNHEY, SMNVEV (reference sequence). CDR3 in DNA: TGTGCCAGCAGGCAATGGGGGCGTGGGTACGTGAACACTGAAGCTTTCTTT. Its translation: CASRQWGRGYVNTEAFF.

The V call is TRBV12-5, the J call TRBJ2-3, with TRBD2 identical over 7 bases. This CDR3 spans 16 amino acids. J gave up 2 bases and V 1 base, and 6 bases lay outside the gene matches. Germline CDR1 reads LGHNT; CDR2 reads FRNRAP. The CDR3 region is CASGLGLAALTDTQYF. CDR3 nucleotides: TGTGCTAGTGGTTTGGGCCTAGCGGCCCTCACAGATACGCAGTATTTT.

The CDR3 DNA reads as TGCAGCGTACCACCTTTTGGGGCCTGGGATGGCTACACCTTC. Protein product: CSVPPFGAWDGYTF. The chain couples TRBV29-1 to TRBJ1-2; the D gene is possibly TRBD1 (5 bases). This CDR3 is built from 14 residues. CDR1 and CDR2 from the germline V gene are SQVTM and ANQGSEA. V lost 6 bases to trimming and J lost 6 bases, with 20 bases between them.

The genes are TRBV4-1 and TRBJ1-4; D gene unclear. Per the germline V gene, CDR1 is MGHRA and CDR2 is YSYEKL. The CDR3 totals 17 residues. Trimming removed 0 bases from V and 8 bases from J, with 19 bases in between. This chain's CDR3 is CASSQDRRGPVREKLFF. CDR3 DNA: TGCGCCAGCAGCCAAGATCGAAGAGGGCCAGTACGGGAAAAACTGTTTTTT.

This clone was seen only a few times. V and J are TRBV7-3 and TRBJ2-7; D may be TRBD2 (6 bases). This CDR3 contains 15 residues. In germline, CDR1 is SGHTA, CDR2 FQGTGA. V was clipped by 5 bases and J by 0 bases, with 14 bases between them. The CDR3 loop is CASSPRGGSSYEQYV. For the CDR3, the DNA is TGTGCCAGCAGCCCGCGGGGAGGCAGCTCCTACGAGCAGTACGTC.

The J gene is TRBJ1-2, the V gene TRBV3-1 (or the pseudogene TRBV3-2); D is possibly TRBD1 (6 bases). Germline values: CDR1 LGHDT, CDR2 YNNKEL (reference sequence). The CDR3 length is 14 residues. The V end was cut by 8 bases, the J end by 2 bases, with 15 bases between. CDR3 bases: TGTGCCAGCCGAGACACCGGACAGAACTATGGCTACACCTTC. Translation: CASRDTGQNYGYTF.

This clone was seen more than once but under ten times. The chain recombines TRBV7-2 with TRBJ2-5; 10 nucleotides agree with TRBD1. V shed 4 bases, J shed 4 bases, and the junction held 9 bases outside the gene matches. There are 16 residues in the CDR3. Per germline, CDR1 SGHTA and CDR2 FQGNSA. In DNA, the CDR3 is TGTGCCAGCAGCTCCGTATCCAGGGACAGGGGAGAGACCCAGTACTTC. As protein: CASSSVSRDRGETQYF.